One sample yielded the 21 T cell receptor beta chains listed below, sequenced in a study of shared clonotypes between healthy human individuals. The repertoire was sequenced with immunoSEQ multiplex PCR; TCRdb's copy has only in-frame clones and lacks some. The top ten hold roughly 1.1% of the sample, which has millions of clones, around 96% seen once. Terminally differentiated effector memory CD45RA+ cells were left out of the naive CD8 fraction, which was CD45RO-negative and positively selected for CCR7. Material for sequencing was naive CD8+ T cells sorted from blood. The origin of the receptors is a man between 18 and 35 years old in good health.

In DNA form, the CDR3 reads TGCAGCGCCCAGACAGGGTTTCGCGACACCGGGGAGCTGTTTTTT. It specifies CSAQTGFRDTGELFF. The gene calls are TRBV29-1 and TRBJ2-2; 7 bases align to TRBD1. Trimming removed 7 bases from V and 3 bases from J; junction bases left unmatched: 11. Germline V CDR1 and CDR2: SQVTM, ANQGSEA. The CDR3 runs 15 residues.

As to this clone: Other DNA sequences of this sample code for an identical CDR3. The gene calls are TRBV28 and TRBJ2-1; the D gene is possibly TRBD2 (5 bases). CDR3 length: 14 amino acids. Trimming cost V 2 bases and J 5 bases, with 10 bases left between them. Germline V gene sequence: CDR1 MDHEN, CDR2 SYDVKM. CDR3 protein: CASSLGLADNEQFF. In DNA form, the CDR3 reads TGTGCCAGCAGTTTAGGCCTAGCCGACAATGAGCAGTTCTTC.

V and J are TRBV4-1 and TRBJ2-2; 9 bases line up with TRBD1. Germline CDR1 MGHRA, CDR2 YSYEKL. The junction had 8 bases not matched to a gene; V was cut back by 3 bases and J by 6 bases. This CDR3 has 16 amino acids. As DNA, the CDR3 is TGCGCCAGCAGCCACCCGGGACAGGGTGCGGCCGGGGAGCTGTTTTTT. Translation: CASSHPGQGAAGELFF.

V gene TRBV7-2 combines with J gene TRBJ2-1, with unresolved D. V was cut by 0 bases and J by 9 bases, with 6 bases left in between. CDR3 length: 12 amino acids. Germline V CDR1 and CDR2: SGHTA, FQGNSA. The CDR3 coding sequence is TGTGCCAGCAGCTTAGCTGCGGCTGAGCAGTTCTTC. This translates into CASSLAAAEQFF.

The chain uses TRBV27 and TRBJ1-1; D is uncertain. Deletions cut 7 bases from V and 0 bases from J, with 15 bases between. The germline V gene encodes CDR1 MNHEY and CDR2 SMNVEV (reference sequence). The CDR3 extends over 15 amino acids. In nucleotides, the CDR3 is TGTGCCAGCACCCCCCTTGGGCAGATGAACACTGAAGCTTTCTTT. It yields the protein CASTPLGQMNTEAFF.

This chain uses TRBV9 with TRBJ1-2, with D possibly matching TRBD1 (5 bases). Germline CDR1 and CDR2: SGDLS and YYNGEE. V dropped 0 bases and J dropped 3 bases, with 9 bases sitting between them. The CDR3 has 14 amino acids. CDR3: CASSVATGHYGYTF. The CDR3 region has the DNA TGTGCCAGCAGCGTAGCTACGGGGCACTATGGCTACACCTTC.

The CDR3 DNA follows: TGCGCCAGCAGCTTTAGACATTACCAAGAGACCCAGTACTTC. It encodes CASSFRHYQETQYF. This rearrangement joins TRBV10-1 to TRBJ2-5; D remains ambiguous. Germline V lookup: CDR1 WNHNN, CDR2 SYGVQD (reference sequence). The CDR3 is made up of 14 amino acids. Trimming shortened V by 6 bases and J by 0 bases, and 11 bases separated the two germline ends.

J is TRBJ1-1 and V is TRBV6-6; D possibly corresponds to TRBD1 (5 bases). This CDR3 comprises 12 residues. Trimming cost V 6 bases and J 4 bases, with 9 bases left between them. Per the germline V gene, CDR1 is MNHNY and CDR2 is SVGAGI (reference sequence). This CDR3 reads CASRLTATEAFF. DNA for the CDR3: TGTGCCAGCAGACTGACAGCCACTGAAGCTTTCTTT.

The chain has TRBV2 and TRBJ2-3, with no clear D. The germline V gene has CDR1 SNHLY and CDR2 FYNNEI. V was trimmed by 6 bases and J by 5 bases, leaving 12 bases between them. The CDR3 extends over 13 amino acids. The CDR3 nucleotides are TGTGCCAGCAGGGCGGTGGGGTTAGATACGCAGTATTTT. It encodes CASRAVGLDTQYF.

The chain links TRBV7-9 to TRBJ2-1; TRBD1 aligns across 7 bases. The CDR3 is 18 amino acids. V shed 3 bases and J 0 bases; nucleotides not matched to a gene: 11. From germline, CDR1 is SEHNR and CDR2 FQNEAQ (reference sequence). In DNA, the CDR3 is TGTGCCAGCAGCTTCCCGTCGAAAGGGGGCAGCTCCTACAATGAGCAGTTCTTC. Translation: CASSFPSKGGSSYNEQFF.

The chain recombines TRBV7-9 with TRBJ2-7; tentatively, D is TRBD1 (5 bases). The CDR3 is 16 residues long. Trimming removed 4 bases from V and 3 bases from J, with 19 bases in between. From germline, CDR1 is SEHNR and CDR2 FQNEAQ (reference sequence). The CDR3 region has the DNA TGTGCCAGCAGCTCGGCCCTCGGTGGGGCGGACTACGAGCAGTACTTC. Protein product: CASSSALGGADYEQYF.

This rearrangement joins TRBV7-9 to TRBJ2-7, with no clear D. Germline assignment: CDR1 SEHNR and CDR2 FQNEAQ (reference sequence). The length of the CDR3 is 15 residues. Trimming stripped 5 bases from V and 0 bases from J, with 14 bases between. The CDR3 sequence is CASSPSLVSSYEQYF. The CDR3, as DNA: TGTGCCAGCAGCCCCTCGCTAGTAAGCTCCTACGAGCAGTACTTC.

DNA for the CDR3: TGTGCCAGCAGCTTTTCCACAGGGGATAGGACAGATACGCAGTATTTT. Amino acid sequence: CASSFSTGDRTDTQYF. The J gene is TRBJ2-3, the V gene TRBV7-9, with 7 bases lining up with TRBD1. Looked up from germline, CDR1 is SEHNR and CDR2 is FQNEAQ (reference sequence). The CDR3 loop spans 16 amino acids. V was clipped by 3 bases and J by 3 bases; unmatched bases: 9.

This chain's CDR3 is CASSGIPEYEQYF. CDR3 DNA sequence: TGTGCCAGCAGCGGGATTCCAGAATACGAGCAGTACTTC. The rearrangement joins TRBV6-5 to TRBJ2-7; perhaps TRBD2 as D (5 bases). The CDR3 is made up of 13 amino acids. The V end was cut by 6 bases, the J end by 4 bases, with 13 bases between. CDR1 and CDR2 (germline): MNHEY, SVGAGI.

The V gene is TRBV19, the J gene TRBJ2-2; TRBD2 matches at 9 bases. The CDR3 has 14 residues. Germline values: CDR1 LNHDA, CDR2 SQIVND (reference sequence). With V trimmed by 8 bases and J by 4 bases, 5 bases remained unmatched. The CDR3 protein is CASRAGGPTGELFF. The CDR3 DNA is TGTGCCAGTCGTGCGGGAGGGCCCACCGGGGAGCTGTTTTTT.

This clone was observed a single time. The CDR3 bases are TGTGCCAGCAGTTTAATTAGGACCCGGGCAGGACCTTCCTACGAGCAGTACTTC. Translating it yields CASSLIRTRAGPSYEQYF. The chain is built from TRBV27 and TRBJ2-7; the D is unclear. CDR3 size: 18 residues. The ends were cut back, 2 bases at V and 1 base at J, with 21 bases in the middle. From germline, CDR1 is MNHEY and CDR2 SMNVEV (reference sequence).

The CDR3 nucleotides read TGTGCCAGCAGCTTCTTTGGGAGCACAGATACGCAGTATTTT. This sequence encodes CASSFFGSTDTQYF. This chain connects TRBV7-9 to TRBJ2-3; D not certain. V gave up 3 bases and J gave up 0 bases, with 7 bases separating them. The CDR3 has 14 amino acids. Germline CDR1 and CDR2: SEHNR and FQNEAQ (reference sequence).

The chain couples TRBV4-3 to TRBJ2-3, with D perhaps matching TRBD2 (7 bases). The CDR3 contains 18 residues. V lost 0 bases, J lost 5 bases, and 21 bases lay in between. Germline CDR1 LGHNA, CDR2 YSLEER. The CDR3 here is CASSQDEFSREGEDTQYF. The CDR3 DNA follows: TGCGCCAGCAGCCAAGACGAGTTTTCGAGGGAGGGGGAAGATACGCAGTATTTT.

The chain joins TRBV30 to TRBJ2-5; D is unclear. Germline V lookup: CDR1 GTSNPN, CDR2 SVGIG (reference sequence). V was trimmed by 0 bases and J by 1 base, leaving 12 bases between them. This CDR3 has 15 amino acids. The CDR3 bases are TGTGCCTGGAGTGTTGGTTTGGGCCCCCAAGAGACCCAGTACTTC. Protein sequence: CAWSVGLGPQETQYF. Based on the CDR3 plus reference TRBV30 and TRBJ2-5, the full variable domain is SQTIHQWPATLVQPVGSPLSLECTVEGTSNPNLYWYRQAAGRGLQLLFYSVGIGQISSEVPQNLSASRPQDRQFILSSKKLLLSDSGFYLCAWSVGLGPQETQYFGPGTRLLVL.

The chain employs TRBV4-1 and TRBJ2-7; D ambiguous. Germline V gives CDR1 MGHRA, CDR2 YSYEKL. Trimming took off 0 bases at V and 1 base at J, with 13 bases between the two ends. The CDR3 is made up of 16 amino acids. The CDR3 here is CASSQESASRSYEQYF. CDR3 nucleotides: TGCGCCAGCAGCCAAGAATCGGCGTCTAGATCCTACGAGCAGTACTTC.

This chain links TRBV19 with TRBJ2-7; D is undetermined. This CDR3 contains 13 residues. The ends were cut back, 5 bases at V and 7 bases at J, with 15 bases in the middle. Per germline, CDR1 LNHDA and CDR2 SQIVND (reference sequence). The CDR3 DNA sequence: TGTGCCAGTAGTTTGGTGGTGAACGGTGAGCAGTACTTC. It is translated as CASSLVVNGEQYF. The whole variable domain, filled in from reference TRBV19 and TRBJ2-7, reads DGGITQSPKYLFRKEGQNVTLSCEQNLNHDAMYWYRQDPGQGLRLIYYSQIVNDFQKGDIAEGYSVSREKKESFPLTVTSAQKNPTAFYLCASSLVVNGEQYFGPGTRLTVT.